This T cell receptor (beta chain) originates from a study of OX40 agonist ivuxolimab in advanced cancers. Study-level background: Three individuals attained partial responses, comprising one hepatocellular carcinoma case and two cutaneous melanoma cases.

Germline CDR1 and CDR2: SGHTA and FQGTGA. The CDR3 length is 14 residues. J lost 11 bases, V lost 5 bases, and 14 bases had no gene match. Method: immunoSEQ multiplex PCR; TCRdb's copy keeps in-frame clones and lacks some. This table has tens of thousands of clones, around 80% appearing once. J is TRBJ2-5 and V is TRBV7-3; 7 nucleotides match TRBD1. The receptor's source is an adult with an advanced solid tumor such as melanoma, head and neck, liver or kidney cancer. The starting material was CD4+ or CD8+ T cells sorted from blood, obtained in a trial of the OX40 agonist ivuxolimab. The CDR3: CASSPSAGGLEQYF. As DNA, the CDR3 is TGTGCCAGCAGCCCCAGCGCAGGGGGTCTTGAGCAGTACTTC.